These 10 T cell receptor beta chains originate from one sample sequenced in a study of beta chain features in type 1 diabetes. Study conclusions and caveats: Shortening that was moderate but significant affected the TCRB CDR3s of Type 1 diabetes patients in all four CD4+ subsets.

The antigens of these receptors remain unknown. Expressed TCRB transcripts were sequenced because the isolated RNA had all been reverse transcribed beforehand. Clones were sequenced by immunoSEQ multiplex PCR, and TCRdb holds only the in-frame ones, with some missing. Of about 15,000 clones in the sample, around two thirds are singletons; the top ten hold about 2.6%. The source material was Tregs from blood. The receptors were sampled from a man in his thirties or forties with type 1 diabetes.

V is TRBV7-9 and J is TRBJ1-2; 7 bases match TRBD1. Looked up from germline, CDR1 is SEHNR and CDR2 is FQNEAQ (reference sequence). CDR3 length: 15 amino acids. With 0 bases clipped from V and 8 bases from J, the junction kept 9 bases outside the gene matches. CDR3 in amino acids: CASSLAMTQGGGYTF. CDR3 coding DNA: TGTGCCAGCAGCTTAGCAATGACGCAGGGGGGAGGCTACACCTTC.

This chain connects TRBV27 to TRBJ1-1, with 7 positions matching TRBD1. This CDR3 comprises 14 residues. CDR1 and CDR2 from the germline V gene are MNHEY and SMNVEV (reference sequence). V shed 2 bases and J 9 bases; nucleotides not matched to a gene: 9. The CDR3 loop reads CASSLTRAGGKAFF. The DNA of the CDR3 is TGTGCCAGCAGTTTAACGAGGGCAGGGGGGAAAGCTTTCTTT.

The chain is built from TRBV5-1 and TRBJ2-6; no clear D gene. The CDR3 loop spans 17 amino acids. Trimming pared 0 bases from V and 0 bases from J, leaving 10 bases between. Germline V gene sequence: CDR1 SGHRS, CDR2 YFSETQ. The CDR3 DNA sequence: TGCGCCAGCAGCTTGGACAGTGTAGGCTCTGGGGCCAACGTCCTGACTTTC. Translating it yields CASSLDSVGSGANVLTF.

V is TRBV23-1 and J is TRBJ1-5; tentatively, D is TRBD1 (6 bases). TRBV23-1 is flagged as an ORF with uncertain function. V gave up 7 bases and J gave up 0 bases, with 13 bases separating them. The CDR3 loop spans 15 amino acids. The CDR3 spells CASTWTVRSNQPQHF. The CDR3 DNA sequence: TGCGCCAGCACCTGGACAGTTCGTAGCAATCAGCCCCAGCATTTT.

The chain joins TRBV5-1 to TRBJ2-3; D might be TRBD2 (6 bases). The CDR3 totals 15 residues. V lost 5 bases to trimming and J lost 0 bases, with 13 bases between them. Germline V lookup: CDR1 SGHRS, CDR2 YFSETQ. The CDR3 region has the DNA TGCGCCAGCAGACCGGGACTCCAAAGCACAGATACGCAGTATTTT. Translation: CASRPGLQSTDTQYF.

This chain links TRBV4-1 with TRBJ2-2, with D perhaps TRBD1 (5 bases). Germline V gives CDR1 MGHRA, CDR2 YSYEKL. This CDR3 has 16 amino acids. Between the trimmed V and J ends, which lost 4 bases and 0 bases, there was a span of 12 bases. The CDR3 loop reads CASSPWTPSNTGELFF. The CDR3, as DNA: TGCGCCAGCAGCCCCTGGACACCATCGAACACCGGGGAGCTGTTTTTT.

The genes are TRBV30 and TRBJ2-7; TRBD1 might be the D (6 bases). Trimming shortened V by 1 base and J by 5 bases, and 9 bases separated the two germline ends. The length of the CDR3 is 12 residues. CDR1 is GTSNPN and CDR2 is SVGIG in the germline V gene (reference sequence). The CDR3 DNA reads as TGTGCCTGGAGTGCTTACAGGGACGAGCAGTACTTC. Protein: CAWSAYRDEQYF. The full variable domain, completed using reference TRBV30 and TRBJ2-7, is SQTIHQWPATLVQPVGSPLSLECTVEGTSNPNLYWYRQAAGRGLQLLFYSVGIGQISSEVPQNLSASRPQDRQFILSSKKLLLSDSGFYLCAWSAYRDEQYFGPGTRLTVT.

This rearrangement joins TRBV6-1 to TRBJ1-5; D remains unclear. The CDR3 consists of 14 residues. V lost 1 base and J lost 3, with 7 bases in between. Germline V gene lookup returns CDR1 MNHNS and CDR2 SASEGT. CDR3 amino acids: CASSEGGYNQPQHF. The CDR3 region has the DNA TGTGCCAGCAGTGAAGGAGGGTACAATCAGCCCCAGCATTTT.

The CDR3: CASGLVAETQYF. CDR3 nucleotides: TGTGCTAGTGGTTTGGTAGCCGAGACCCAGTACTTC. The chain links TRBV12-5 to TRBJ2-5; no clear D. The CDR3 loop spans 12 amino acids. Per germline, CDR1 LGHNT and CDR2 FRNRAP. The V and J ends lost 0 bases and 5 bases respectively, with 4 bases between them.

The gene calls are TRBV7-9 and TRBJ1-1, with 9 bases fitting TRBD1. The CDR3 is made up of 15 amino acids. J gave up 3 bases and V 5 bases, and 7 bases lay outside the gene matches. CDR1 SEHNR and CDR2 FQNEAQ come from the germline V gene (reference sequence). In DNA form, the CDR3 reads TGTGCCAGCAGCCAAACAGGGGGCTTGGACACTGAAGCTTTCTTT. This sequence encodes CASSQTGGLDTEAFF. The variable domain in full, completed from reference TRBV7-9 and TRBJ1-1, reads DTGVSQNPRHKITKRGQNVTFRCDPISEHNRLYWYRQTLGQGPEFLTYFQNEAQLEKSRLLSDRFSAERPKGSFSTLEIQRTEQGDSAMYLCASSQTGGLDTEAFFGQGTRLTVV.